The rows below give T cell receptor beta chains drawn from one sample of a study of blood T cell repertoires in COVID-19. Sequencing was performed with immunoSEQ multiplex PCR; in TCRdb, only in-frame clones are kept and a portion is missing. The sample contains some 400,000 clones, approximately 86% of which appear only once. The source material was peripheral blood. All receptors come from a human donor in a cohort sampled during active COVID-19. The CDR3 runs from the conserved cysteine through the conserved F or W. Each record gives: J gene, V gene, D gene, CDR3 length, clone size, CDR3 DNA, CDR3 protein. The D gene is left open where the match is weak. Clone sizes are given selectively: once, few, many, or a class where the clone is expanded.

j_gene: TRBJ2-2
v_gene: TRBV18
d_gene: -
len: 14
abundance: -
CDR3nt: TGTGCCAGCTCACCGACTGGAAACACCGGGGAGCTGTTTTTT
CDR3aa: CASSPTGNTGELFF

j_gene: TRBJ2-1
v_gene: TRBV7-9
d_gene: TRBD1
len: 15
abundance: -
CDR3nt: TGTGCCAGCAGCTTCCGGGACAGGGTCGTCGATGAGCAGTTCTTC
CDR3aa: CASSFRDRVVDEQFF

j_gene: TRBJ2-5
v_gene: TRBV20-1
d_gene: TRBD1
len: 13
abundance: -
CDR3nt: TGCAGTGCTAGTGAACCAGGGGGAGAGACCCAGTACTTC
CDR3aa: CSASEPGGETQYF

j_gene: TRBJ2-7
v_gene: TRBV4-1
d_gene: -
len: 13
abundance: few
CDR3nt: TGCGCCAGCAGCCCAGGGGAGTCCTACGAGCAGTACTTC
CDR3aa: CASSPGESYEQYF

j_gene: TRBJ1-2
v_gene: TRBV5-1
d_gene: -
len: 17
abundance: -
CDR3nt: TGCGCCAGCAGCATAAATTCCCGGGACAACACTAACTATGGCTACACCTTC
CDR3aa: CASSINSRDNTNYGYTF

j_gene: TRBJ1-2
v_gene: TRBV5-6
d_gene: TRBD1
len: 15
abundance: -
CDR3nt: TGTGCCAGCAGCTTGTGGGACAGGGATAACTATGGCTACACCTTC
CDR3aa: CASSLWDRDNYGYTF

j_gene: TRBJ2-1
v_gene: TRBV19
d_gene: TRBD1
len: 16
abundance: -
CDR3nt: TGTGCCAGTAGTTTGGGGGACAGGAGCTCCTACAATGAGCAGTTCTTC
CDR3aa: CASSLGDRSSYNEQFF

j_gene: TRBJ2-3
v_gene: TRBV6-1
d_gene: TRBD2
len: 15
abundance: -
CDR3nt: TGTGCCAGCAGCCTCAGCGGGAGGAGCACAGATACGCAGTATTTT
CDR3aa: CASSLSGRSTDTQYF

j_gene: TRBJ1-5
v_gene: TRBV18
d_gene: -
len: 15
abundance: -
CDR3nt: TGTGCCAGCTCACTACAGGGTTCTGCCAATCAGCCCCAGCATTTT
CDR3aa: CASSLQGSANQPQHF

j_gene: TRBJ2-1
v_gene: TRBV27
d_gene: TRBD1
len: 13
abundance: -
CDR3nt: TGTGCCAGCTGGGACAGGCGCCGGTATGAGCAGTTCTTC
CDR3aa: CASWDRRRYEQFF

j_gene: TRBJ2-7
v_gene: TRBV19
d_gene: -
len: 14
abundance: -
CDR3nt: TGTGCCAGTAGTATGAACAGGGACCGCTACGAGCAGTACTTC
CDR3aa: CASSMNRDRYEQYF

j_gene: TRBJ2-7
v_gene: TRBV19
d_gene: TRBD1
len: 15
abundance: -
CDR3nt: TGTGCCAGTAGTATAAGGGGACAGGGCCTCTACGAGCAGTACTTC
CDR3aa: CASSIRGQGLYEQYF

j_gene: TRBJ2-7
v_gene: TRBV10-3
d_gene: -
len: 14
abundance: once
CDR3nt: TGTGCCGCCGGTCGGACAGGAGGGCCTAACGAGCAGTACTTC
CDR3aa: CAAGRTGGPNEQYF

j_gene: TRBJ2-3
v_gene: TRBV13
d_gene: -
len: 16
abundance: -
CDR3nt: TGTGCCAGCAGCTTAAGTGGGGGCAGGGTCACAGATACGCAGTATTTT
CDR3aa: CASSLSGGRVTDTQYF

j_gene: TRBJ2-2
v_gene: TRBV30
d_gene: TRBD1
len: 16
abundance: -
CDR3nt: TGTGCCTGGTCCAAAGGGGGACAGGGGGACACCGGGGAGCTGTTTTTT
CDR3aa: CAWSKGGQGDTGELFF

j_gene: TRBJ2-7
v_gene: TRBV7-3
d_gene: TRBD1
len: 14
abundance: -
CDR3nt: TGTGCCAGCAGCGAATGGGACAGGGTCTCCGAGCAGTACTTC
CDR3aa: CASSEWDRVSEQYF

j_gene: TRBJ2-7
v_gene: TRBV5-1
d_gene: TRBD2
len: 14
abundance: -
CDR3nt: TGCGCCAGCAGCTGGGGCGGGAGCTCCTACGAGCAGTACTTC
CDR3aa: CASSWGGSSYEQYF

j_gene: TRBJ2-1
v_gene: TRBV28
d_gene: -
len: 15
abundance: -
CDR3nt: TGTGCCAGCAGCCAAATTCCTAGGGACATCAATGAGCAGTTCTTC
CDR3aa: CASSQIPRDINEQFF

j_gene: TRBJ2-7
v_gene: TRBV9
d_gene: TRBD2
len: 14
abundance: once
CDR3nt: TGTGCCAGCAGTCTAGGGACTACTTCCTACGAGCAGTACTTC
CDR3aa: CASSLGTTSYEQYF

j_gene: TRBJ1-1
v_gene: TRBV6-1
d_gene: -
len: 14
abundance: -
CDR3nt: TGTGCCAGCAGTGACCAGGGAATGAACACTGAAGCTTTCTTT
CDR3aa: CASSDQGMNTEAFF